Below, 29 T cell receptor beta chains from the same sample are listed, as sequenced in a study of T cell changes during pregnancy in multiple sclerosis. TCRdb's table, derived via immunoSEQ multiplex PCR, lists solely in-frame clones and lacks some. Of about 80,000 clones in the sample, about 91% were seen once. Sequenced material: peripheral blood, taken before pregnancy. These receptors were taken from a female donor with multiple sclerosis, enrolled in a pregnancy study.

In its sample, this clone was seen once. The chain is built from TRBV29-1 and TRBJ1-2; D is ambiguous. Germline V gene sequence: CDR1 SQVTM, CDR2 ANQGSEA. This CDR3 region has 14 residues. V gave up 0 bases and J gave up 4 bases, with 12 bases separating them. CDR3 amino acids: CSVEEDWGGYGYTF. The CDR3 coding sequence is TGCAGCGTTGAAGAAGATTGGGGAGGCTATGGCTACACCTTC. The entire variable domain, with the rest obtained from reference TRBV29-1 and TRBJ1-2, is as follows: SAVISQKPSRDICQRGTSLTIQCQVDSQVTMMFWYRQQPGQSLTLIATANQGSEATYESGFVIDKFPISRPNLTFSTLTVSNMSPEDSSIYLCSVEEDWGGYGYTFGSGTRLTVV.

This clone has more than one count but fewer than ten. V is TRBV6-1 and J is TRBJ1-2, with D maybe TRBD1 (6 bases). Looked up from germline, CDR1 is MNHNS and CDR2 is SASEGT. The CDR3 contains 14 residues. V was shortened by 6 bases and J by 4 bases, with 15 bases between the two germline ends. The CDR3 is CASRPQGLRYGYTF. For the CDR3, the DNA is TGTGCCAGCAGGCCACAGGGTCTGCGCTATGGCTACACCTTC.

The CDR3 bases are TGTGCCAGCAGCTTATATAAGGGGTCGAATGGCTACACCTTC. Protein sequence: CASSLYKGSNGYTF. V gene TRBV5-4 combines with J gene TRBJ1-2; possible D gene TRBD1, 5 bases. V was cut by 2 bases and J by 6 bases, with 14 bases left in between. Germline CDR1 SGHNT, CDR2 YYREEE (reference sequence). This CDR3 comprises 14 residues.

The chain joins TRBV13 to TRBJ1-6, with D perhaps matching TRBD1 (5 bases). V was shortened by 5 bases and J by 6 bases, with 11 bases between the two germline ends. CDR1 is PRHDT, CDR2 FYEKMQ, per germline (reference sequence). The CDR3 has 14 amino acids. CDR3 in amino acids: CASSKTTVNSPLHF. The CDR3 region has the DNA TGTGCCAGCAGCAAGACGACAGTTAATTCACCCCTCCACTTT. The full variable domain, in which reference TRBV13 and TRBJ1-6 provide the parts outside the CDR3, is AAGVIQSPRHLIKEKRETATLKCYPIPRHDTVYWYQQGPGQDPQFLISFYEKMQSDKGSIPDRFSAQQFSDYHSELNMSSLELGDSALYFCASSKTTVNSPLHFGNGTRLTVT.

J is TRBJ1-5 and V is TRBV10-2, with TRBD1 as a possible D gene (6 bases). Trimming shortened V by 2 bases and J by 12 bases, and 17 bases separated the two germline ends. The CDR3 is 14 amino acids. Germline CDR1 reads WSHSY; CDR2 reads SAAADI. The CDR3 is CASSEPGHPQSQHF. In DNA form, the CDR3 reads TGCGCCAGCAGTGAGCCGGGACACCCCCAGAGCCAGCATTTT.

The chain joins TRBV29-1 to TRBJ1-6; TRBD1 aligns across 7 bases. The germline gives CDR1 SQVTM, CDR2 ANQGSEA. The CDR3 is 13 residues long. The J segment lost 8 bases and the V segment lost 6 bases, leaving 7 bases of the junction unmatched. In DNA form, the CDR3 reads TGCAGCGTCCTACAGGGGTGGGATTCACCCCTCCACTTT. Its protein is CSVLQGWDSPLHF. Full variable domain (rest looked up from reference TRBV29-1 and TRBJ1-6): SAVISQKPSRDICQRGTSLTIQCQVDSQVTMMFWYRQQPGQSLTLIATANQGSEATYESGFVIDKFPISRPNLTFSTLTVSNMSPEDSSIYLCSVLQGWDSPLHFGNGTRLTVT.

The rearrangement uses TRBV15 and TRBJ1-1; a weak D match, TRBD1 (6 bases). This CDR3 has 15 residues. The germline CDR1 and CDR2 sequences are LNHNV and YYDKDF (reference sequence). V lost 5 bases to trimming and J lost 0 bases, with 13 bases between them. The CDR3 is CATSLQQGMNTEAFF. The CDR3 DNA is TGTGCCACCAGCCTACAACAGGGCATGAACACTGAAGCTTTCTTT. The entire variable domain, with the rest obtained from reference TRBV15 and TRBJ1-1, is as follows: DAMVIQNPRYQVTQFGKPVTLSCSQTLNHNVMYWYQQKSSQAPKLLFHYYDKDFNNEADTPDNFQSRRPNTSFCFLDIRSPGLGDTAMYLCATSLQQGMNTEAFFGQGTRLTVV.

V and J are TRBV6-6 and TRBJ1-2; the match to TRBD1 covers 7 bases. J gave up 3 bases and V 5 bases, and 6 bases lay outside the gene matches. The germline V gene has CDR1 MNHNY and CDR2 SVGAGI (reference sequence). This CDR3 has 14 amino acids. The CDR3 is CASSPQGSDYGYTF. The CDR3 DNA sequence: TGTGCCAGCAGTCCACAGGGGAGTGACTATGGCTACACCTTC.

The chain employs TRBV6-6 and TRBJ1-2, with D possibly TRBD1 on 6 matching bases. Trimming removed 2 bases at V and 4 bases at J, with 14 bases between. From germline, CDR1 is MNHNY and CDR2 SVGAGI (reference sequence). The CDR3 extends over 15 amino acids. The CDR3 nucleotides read TGTGCCAGCAGTTACCCTCAGGACAGAAGCTATGGCTACACCTTC. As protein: CASSYPQDRSYGYTF.

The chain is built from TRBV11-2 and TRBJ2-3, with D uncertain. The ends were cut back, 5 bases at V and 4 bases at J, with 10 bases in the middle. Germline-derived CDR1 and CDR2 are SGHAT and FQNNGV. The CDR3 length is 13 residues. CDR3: CASSLGIPDTQYF. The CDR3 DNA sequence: TGTGCCAGCAGCCTAGGTATTCCAGATACGCAGTATTTT. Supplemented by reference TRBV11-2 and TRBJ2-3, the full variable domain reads EAGVAQSPRYKIIEKRQSVAFWCNPISGHATLYWYQQILGQGPKLLIQFQNNGVVDDSQLPKDRFSAERLKGVDSTLKIQPAKLEDSAVYLCASSLGIPDTQYFGPGTRLTVL.

CDR3 in DNA: TGTGCCAGCAGCTCAGGCTTGGATTCTTTGGACATTCAGTACTTC. Translating it yields CASSSGLDSLDIQYF. The V call is TRBV11-2, the J call TRBJ2-4; D gene ambiguous. This CDR3 has 15 amino acids. The V gene's germline CDR1 is SGHAT and CDR2 FQNNGV. Trimming stripped 4 bases from V and 8 bases from J, with 18 bases between.

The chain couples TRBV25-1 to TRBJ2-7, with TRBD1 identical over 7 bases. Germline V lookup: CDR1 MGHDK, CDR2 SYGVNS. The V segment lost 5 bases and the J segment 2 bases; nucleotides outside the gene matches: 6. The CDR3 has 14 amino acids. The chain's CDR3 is CASSLSGGTYEQYF. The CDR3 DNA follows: TGTGCCAGCAGTCTGTCAGGGGGAACCTACGAGCAGTACTTC.

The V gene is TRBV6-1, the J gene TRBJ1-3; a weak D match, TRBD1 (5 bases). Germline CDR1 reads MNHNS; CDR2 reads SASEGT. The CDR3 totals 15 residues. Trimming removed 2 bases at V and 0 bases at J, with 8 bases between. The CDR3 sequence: CASSETGYSGNTIYF. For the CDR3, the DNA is TGTGCCAGCAGTGAAACAGGTTACTCTGGAAACACCATATATTTT.

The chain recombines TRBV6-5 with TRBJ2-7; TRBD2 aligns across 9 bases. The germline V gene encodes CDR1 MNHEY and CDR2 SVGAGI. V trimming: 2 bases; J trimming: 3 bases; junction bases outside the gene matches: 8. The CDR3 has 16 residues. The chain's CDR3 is CASSYGLLAGIYEQYF. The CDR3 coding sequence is TGTGCCAGCAGTTACGGCCTCCTAGCGGGGATCTACGAGCAGTACTTC.

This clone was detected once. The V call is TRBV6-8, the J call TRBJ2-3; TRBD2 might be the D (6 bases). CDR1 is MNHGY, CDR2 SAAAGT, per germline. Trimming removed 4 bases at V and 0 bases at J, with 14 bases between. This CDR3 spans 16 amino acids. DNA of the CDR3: TGTGCCAGCAGTTCCATAGCGGCTGGGAGCACAGATACGCAGTATTTT. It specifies CASSSIAAGSTDTQYF.

This chain's CDR3 is CASSPGGPYEQYF. CDR3 nucleotide sequence: TGTGCCAGCAGCCCGGGGGGGCCCTACGAGCAGTACTTC. V is TRBV9 and J is TRBJ2-7, with 8 bases matching TRBD2. CDR3 size: 13 residues. Trimming cost V 4 bases and J 2 bases; bases outside gene matches: 2. CDR1 and CDR2 from the germline V gene are SGDLS and YYNGEE.

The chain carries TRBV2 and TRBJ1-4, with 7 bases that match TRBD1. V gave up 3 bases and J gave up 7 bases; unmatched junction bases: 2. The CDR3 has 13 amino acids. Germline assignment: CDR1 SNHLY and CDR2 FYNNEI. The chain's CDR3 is CASSDDRAEKLFF. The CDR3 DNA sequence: TGTGCCAGCAGTGACGACAGGGCTGAAAAACTGTTTTTT.

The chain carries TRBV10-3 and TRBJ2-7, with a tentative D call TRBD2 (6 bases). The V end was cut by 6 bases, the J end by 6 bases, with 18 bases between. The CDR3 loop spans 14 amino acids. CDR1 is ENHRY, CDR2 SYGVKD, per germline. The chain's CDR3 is CAISGSPQEGEQYF. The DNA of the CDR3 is TGTGCCATCAGCGGATCCCCCCAGGAGGGCGAGCAGTACTTC.

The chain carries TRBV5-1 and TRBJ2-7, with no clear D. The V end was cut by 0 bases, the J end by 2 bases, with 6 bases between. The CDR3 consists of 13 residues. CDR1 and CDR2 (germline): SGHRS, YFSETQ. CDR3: CASSLEQTYEQYF. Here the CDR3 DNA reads TGCGCCAGCAGCTTGGAACAGACCTACGAGCAGTACTTC.

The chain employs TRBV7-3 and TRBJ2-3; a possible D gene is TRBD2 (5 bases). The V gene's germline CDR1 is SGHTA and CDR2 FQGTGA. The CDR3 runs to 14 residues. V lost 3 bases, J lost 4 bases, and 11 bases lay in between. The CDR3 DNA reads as TGTGCCAGCAGCTTCAATCTAGCCCCAGATACGCAGTATTTT. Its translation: CASSFNLAPDTQYF.

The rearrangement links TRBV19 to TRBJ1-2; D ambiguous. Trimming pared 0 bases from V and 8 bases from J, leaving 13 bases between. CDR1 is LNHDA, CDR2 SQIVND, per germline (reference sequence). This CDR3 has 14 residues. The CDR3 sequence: CASSIDREAWGYTF. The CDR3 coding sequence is TGTGCCAGTAGTATAGATCGGGAGGCCTGGGGCTACACCTTC.

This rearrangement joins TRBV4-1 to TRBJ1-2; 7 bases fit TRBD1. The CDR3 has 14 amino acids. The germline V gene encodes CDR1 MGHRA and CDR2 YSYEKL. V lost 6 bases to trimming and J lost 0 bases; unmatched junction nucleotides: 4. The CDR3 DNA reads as TGCGCCAGCAGTTTCGGGACAGCTAACTATGGCTACACCTTC. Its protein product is CASSFGTANYGYTF.

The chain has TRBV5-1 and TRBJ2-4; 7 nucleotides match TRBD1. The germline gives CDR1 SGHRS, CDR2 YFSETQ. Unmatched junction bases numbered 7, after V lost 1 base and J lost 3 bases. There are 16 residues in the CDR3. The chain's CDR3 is CASSLSQGGGKNIQYF. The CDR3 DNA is TGCGCCAGCAGCTTGTCTCAAGGGGGCGGCAAAAACATTCAGTACTTC.

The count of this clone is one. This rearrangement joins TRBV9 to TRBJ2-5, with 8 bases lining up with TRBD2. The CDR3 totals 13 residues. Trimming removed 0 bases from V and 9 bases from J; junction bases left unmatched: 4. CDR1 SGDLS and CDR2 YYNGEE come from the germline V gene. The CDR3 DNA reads TGTGCCAGCAGCGTAGAATCGGGGGGGCCCCAGTACTTC. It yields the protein CASSVESGGPQYF.

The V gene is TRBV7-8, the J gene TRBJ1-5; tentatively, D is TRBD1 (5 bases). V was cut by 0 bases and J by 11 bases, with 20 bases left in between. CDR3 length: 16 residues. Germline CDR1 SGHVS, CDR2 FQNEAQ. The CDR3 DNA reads TGTGCCAGCAGCTTAGCAGCGGGACGGCTCGGAGGTTCCCAGCATTTT. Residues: CASSLAAGRLGGSQHF.

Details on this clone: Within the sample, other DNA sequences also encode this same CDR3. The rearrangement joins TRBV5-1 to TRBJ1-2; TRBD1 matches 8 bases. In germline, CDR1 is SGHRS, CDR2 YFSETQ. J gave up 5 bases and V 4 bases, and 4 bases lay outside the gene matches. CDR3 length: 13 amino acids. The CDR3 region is CASSLDRDYGYTF. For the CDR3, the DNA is TGCGCCAGCAGCCTGGACAGGGATTATGGCTACACCTTC.

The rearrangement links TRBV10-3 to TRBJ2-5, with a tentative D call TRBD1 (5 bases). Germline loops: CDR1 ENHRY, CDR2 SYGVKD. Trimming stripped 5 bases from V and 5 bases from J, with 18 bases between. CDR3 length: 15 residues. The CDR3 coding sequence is TGTGCCATCAGTCAAGGGGCGCAAGATCGGGAGACCCAGTACTTC. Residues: CAISQGAQDRETQYF.

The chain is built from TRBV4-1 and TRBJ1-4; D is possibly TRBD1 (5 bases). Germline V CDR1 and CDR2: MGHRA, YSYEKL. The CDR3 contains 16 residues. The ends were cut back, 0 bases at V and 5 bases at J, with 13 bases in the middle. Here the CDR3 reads CASSQETDTMNEKLFF. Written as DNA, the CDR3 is TGCGCCAGCAGCCAAGAAACGGACACCATGAATGAAAAACTGTTTTTT.

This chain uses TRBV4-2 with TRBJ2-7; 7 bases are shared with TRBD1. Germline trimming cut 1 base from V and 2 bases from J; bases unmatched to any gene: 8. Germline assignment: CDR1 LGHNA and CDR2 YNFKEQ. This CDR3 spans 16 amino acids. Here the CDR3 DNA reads TGTGCCAGCAGCCAAGCAGGGACAGAGATTACCTACGAGCAGTACTTC. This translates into CASSQAGTEITYEQYF.